A single sample is the source of the 23 T cell receptor beta chains below, sequenced in a study of T cell responses to AZD1222 COVID-19 vaccine. The repertoire was sequenced with immunoSEQ multiplex PCR; TCRdb's copy has only in-frame clones and lacks some. The table has about 83,000 clones, more than 75% seen once; the top ten hold roughly 8.7%. The sample in question was peripheral blood, obtained on day 0 of AZD1222 vaccination. The receptors derive from an adult in good health.

The chain combines TRBV18 with TRBJ2-7; D perhaps matches TRBD1 (5 bases). The germline V gene encodes CDR1 KGHSH and CDR2 LQKENI. The CDR3 sequence is 14 residues long. V was pared by 4 bases and J by 6 bases, with 16 bases between. CDR3 DNA: TGTGCCAGCTCACTATCAGCAGGGCAGGGCGAGCAGTACTTC. It yields the protein CASSLSAGQGEQYF.

The chain recombines TRBV19 with TRBJ2-3; weak D call: TRBD2 (5 bases). V dropped 3 bases and J dropped 0 bases, with 10 bases sitting between them. Germline V gene lookup returns CDR1 LNHDA and CDR2 SQIVND (reference sequence). The CDR3 runs to 15 residues. The CDR3 protein is CASSIARVSTDTQYF. The CDR3 region has the DNA TGTGCCAGTAGTATTGCGCGGGTAAGCACAGATACGCAGTATTTT. The full variable domain, rest sourced from reference TRBV19 and TRBJ2-3, is DGGITQSPKYLFRKEGQNVTLSCEQNLNHDAMYWYRQDPGQGLRLIYYSQIVNDFQKGDIAEGYSVSREKKESFPLTVTSAQKNPTAFYLCASSIARVSTDTQYFGPGTRLTVL.

V and J are TRBV10-1 and TRBJ1-2; TRBD1 might be the D (5 bases). V was shortened by 5 bases and J by 8 bases, with 18 bases between the two germline ends. Germline V lookup: CDR1 WNHNN, CDR2 SYGVQD (reference sequence). CDR3 length: 14 amino acids. The chain's CDR3 is CASSWGVPLCGYTF. Written as DNA, the CDR3 is TGCGCCAGCAGTTGGGGGGTCCCACTCTGCGGCTACACCTTC.

The chain combines TRBV10-1 with TRBJ1-3; no definite D call. CDR3 length: 17 residues. Germline-derived CDR1 and CDR2 are WNHNN and SYGVQD (reference sequence). V was shortened by 0 bases and J by 0 bases, with 12 bases between the two germline ends. The DNA of the CDR3 is TGCGCCAGCAGTGAGTCGGGAGGCCCCAGCTCTGGAAACACCATATATTTT. This gives the protein CASSESGGPSSGNTIYF.

This chain joins TRBV19 and TRBJ2-7, with TRBD1 matching 7 bases. The germline V gene has CDR1 LNHDA and CDR2 SQIVND (reference sequence). This CDR3 has 14 residues. With 4 bases clipped from V and 3 bases from J, the junction kept 6 bases outside the gene matches. DNA of the CDR3: TGTGCCAGTAGTAGGGGGACAGAACTCTACGAGCAGTACTTC. This gives the protein CASSRGTELYEQYF.

In this sample, this clone turned up a few times. The chain combines TRBV19 with TRBJ1-1; 8 bases match TRBD1. The CDR3 loop spans 13 amino acids. The germline V gene encodes CDR1 LNHDA and CDR2 SQIVND (reference sequence). V shed 7 bases and J 4 bases; nucleotides not matched to a gene: 5. The CDR3 bases are TGTGCCAGTACCGGGACAGGAGGCACTGAAGCTTTCTTT. The encoded protein is CASTGTGGTEAFF.

The rearrangement joins TRBV7-9 to TRBJ2-1, with D unclear. The CDR3 length is 15 residues. Germline CDR1 and CDR2: SEHNR and FQNEAQ (reference sequence). The V gene lost 1 base and the J gene lost 2 bases, with 9 bases spanning the gap. The CDR3: CASSLGLPPYNEQFF. CDR3 DNA: TGTGCCAGCAGCTTAGGATTACCCCCCTACAATGAGCAGTTCTTC.

The chain has TRBV9 and TRBJ2-2; 8 nucleotides agree with TRBD2. V was clipped by 0 bases and J by 8 bases; unmatched bases: 12. CDR1 and CDR2 from the germline V gene are SGDLS and YYNGEE. The CDR3 extends over 17 amino acids. DNA of the CDR3: TGTGCCAGCAGCGTAGGGCCTAGCGGGCGTGATCGGGGGGAGCTGTTTTTT. Amino acid sequence: CASSVGPSGRDRGELFF. The whole variable domain, filled in from reference TRBV9 and TRBJ2-2, reads DSGVTQTPKHLITATGQRVTLRCSPRSGDLSVYWYQQSLDQGLQFLIQYYNGEERAKGNILERFSAQQFPDLHSELNLSSLELGDSALYFCASSVGPSGRDRGELFFGEGSRLTVL.

V and J are TRBV7-8 and TRBJ1-2, with 8 positions matching TRBD1. With V trimmed by 6 bases and J by 6 bases, 9 bases remained unmatched. Looked up from germline, CDR1 is SGHVS and CDR2 is FQNEAQ. The CDR3 has 14 amino acids. The chain's CDR3 is CASSPLRTGHGYTF. In DNA, the CDR3 is TGTGCCAGCAGTCCCCTCCGGACAGGGCATGGCTACACCTTC.

A single count supports this clone. The gene calls are TRBV28 and TRBJ1-1, with D tentatively TRBD1 (6 bases). The ends were cut back, 3 bases at V and 4 bases at J, with 12 bases in the middle. The length of the CDR3 is 14 residues. Germline V gene lookup returns CDR1 MDHEN and CDR2 SYDVKM. The chain's CDR3 is CASSFGGARTEAFF. The CDR3 DNA sequence: TGTGCCAGCAGTTTTGGGGGGGCTCGCACTGAAGCTTTCTTT. The entire variable domain, with the rest obtained from reference TRBV28 and TRBJ1-1, is as follows: DVKVTQSSRYLVKRTGEKVFLECVQDMDHENMFWYRQDPGLGLRLIYFSYDVKMKEKGDIPEGYSVSREKKERFSLILESASTNQTSMYLCASSFGGARTEAFFGQGTRLTVV.

J is TRBJ1-2 and V is TRBV27; D remains ambiguous. Germline-derived CDR1 and CDR2 are MNHEY and SMNVEV (reference sequence). V was trimmed by 6 bases and J by 4 bases, leaving 18 bases between them. The CDR3 loop spans 15 amino acids. CDR3 DNA sequence: TGTGCCAGCAGATTAGTAGGCGGCAGTCCCTATGGCTACACCTTC. It codes for CASRLVGGSPYGYTF.

The chain combines TRBV28 with TRBJ1-2; no clear D gene. The V end was cut by 5 bases, the J end by 1 base, with 5 bases between. The CDR3 length is 12 residues. CDR1 and CDR2 from the germline V gene are MDHEN and SYDVKM. The CDR3 DNA is TGTGCCAGCAGTACGGGTAACTATGGCTACACCTTC. This gives the protein CASSTGNYGYTF.

A remark on this clone: Other DNA sequences in this specimen translate into the identical CDR3. The chain has TRBV5-1 and TRBJ2-5; 7 bases map to TRBD2. Looked up from germline, CDR1 is SGHRS and CDR2 is YFSETQ. The V and J ends lost 4 bases and 5 bases, in that order; junction bases with no gene match: 8. This CDR3 region has 14 residues. The DNA of the CDR3 is TGCGCCAGCAGCCTTGGGAGGGGCGCGGAGACCCAGTACTTC. The encoded protein is CASSLGRGAETQYF.

Only a few counts were recorded for this clone. The chain employs TRBV19 and TRBJ2-6; tentatively, D is TRBD2 (5 bases). The V gene lost 3 bases and the J gene lost 2 bases, with 8 bases spanning the gap. Germline values: CDR1 LNHDA, CDR2 SQIVND (reference sequence). This CDR3 has 15 residues. The CDR3 is CASSIGSPGANVLTF. DNA for the CDR3: TGTGCCAGTAGTATTGGGAGTCCTGGGGCCAACGTCCTGACTTTC. The variable domain in full, completed from reference TRBV19 and TRBJ2-6, reads DGGITQSPKYLFRKEGQNVTLSCEQNLNHDAMYWYRQDPGQGLRLIYYSQIVNDFQKGDIAEGYSVSREKKESFPLTVTSAQKNPTAFYLCASSIGSPGANVLTFGAGSRLTVL.

The rearrangement uses TRBV14 and TRBJ1-6; D is unresolved. The V end was cut by 0 bases, the J end by 7 bases, with 7 bases between. The CDR3 consists of 14 residues. Germline lookup yields CDR1 SGHDN and CDR2 FVKESK. The CDR3 region is CASSQDLSNSPLHF. The CDR3 DNA sequence: TGTGCCAGCAGCCAAGATCTTTCAAATTCACCCCTCCACTTT.

This chain joins TRBV6-5 and TRBJ1-3; possibly TRBD1 for D (6 bases). The CDR3 is made up of 14 amino acids. The V gene's germline CDR1 is MNHEY and CDR2 SVGAGI. Trimming removed 5 bases from V and 2 bases from J, with 10 bases in between. The CDR3 here is CASSTTGTGNTIYF. The CDR3 coding sequence is TGTGCCAGCAGTACTACAGGGACTGGAAACACCATATATTTT.

V gene TRBV20-1 combines with J gene TRBJ1-2; no clear D gene. CDR1 DFQATT and CDR2 SNEGSKA come from the germline V gene (reference sequence). The CDR3 runs to 11 residues. Trimming stripped 6 bases from V and 4 bases from J, with 9 bases between. The DNA for the CDR3 is TGCAGTGCCGGGGAACCCTATGGCTACACCTTC. It specifies CSAGEPYGYTF.

Concerning this clone: The sample carries other DNA sequences with the same CDR3. The V and J genes are TRBV6-4 and TRBJ2-2; 10 bases are shared with TRBD2. CDR1 is MRHNA and CDR2 is SNTAGT in the germline V gene. V shed 0 bases and J 5 bases; nucleotides not matched to a gene: 6. This CDR3 region has 17 residues. The DNA for the CDR3 is TGTGCCAGCAGTGACTCGAGCCTAGCGGGAGCTACCGGGGAGCTGTTTTTT. This codes for CASSDSSLAGATGELFF.

This rearrangement joins TRBV30 to TRBJ2-3; D possibly corresponds to TRBD2 (6 bases). This CDR3 is built from 14 residues. The ends were cut back, 1 base at V and 7 bases at J, with 15 bases in the middle. Looked up from germline, CDR1 is GTSNPN and CDR2 is SVGIG (reference sequence). CDR3 sequence: CAWSAWGDLHTQYF. Written as DNA, the CDR3 is TGTGCCTGGAGTGCCTGGGGGGATTTGCATACGCAGTATTTT.

The rearrangement links TRBV6-2 or TRBV6-3 to TRBJ1-1; unclear D gene. The CDR3 is made up of 13 amino acids. Germline CDR1 is MNHEY and CDR2 is SVGEGT. Trimming removed 2 bases from V and 0 bases from J, with 4 bases in between. Written as DNA, the CDR3 is TGTGCCAGCAGTTACGTGGTGAACACTGAAGCTTTCTTT. It is translated as CASSYVVNTEAFF.

The chain carries TRBV7-8 and TRBJ2-5; the D gene is possibly TRBD2 (6 bases). V was shortened by 3 bases and J by 2 bases, with 10 bases between the two germline ends. This CDR3 contains 14 residues. Germline V lookup: CDR1 SGHVS, CDR2 FQNEAQ. The CDR3 spells CASSFRRVQETQYF. For the CDR3, the DNA is TGTGCCAGCAGCTTCAGGAGGGTTCAAGAGACCCAGTACTTC.

The rearrangement links TRBV30 to TRBJ1-6, with D possibly matching TRBD1 (6 bases). Germline CDR1 GTSNPN, CDR2 SVGIG (reference sequence). The CDR3 has 16 amino acids. The V gene lost 1 base and the J gene lost 6 bases, with 16 bases spanning the gap. DNA of the CDR3: TGTGCCTGGAGTGCTACAGGGATCCCATCTAATTCACCCCTCCACTTT. It yields the protein CAWSATGIPSNSPLHF.

The chain joins TRBV5-4 to TRBJ1-2; possible D gene TRBD1, 6 bases. The CDR3 consists of 14 residues. Germline CDR1 is SGHNT and CDR2 is YYREEE (reference sequence). Between the trimmed V and J ends, which lost 3 bases and 1 base, there was a span of 10 bases. The CDR3 is CASSSGQRNYGYTF. The CDR3, as DNA: TGTGCCAGCAGCTCAGGACAGCGTAACTATGGCTACACCTTC.